Below, one TCR beta chain is given with its context. The antigen is not known. This entry is derived from a study of cytomegalovirus exposure and HLA in healthy donors. The overall study: In an early release, HLA-typed donors contributed roughly 85 million unique TCR sequences.

The PCR used 60 Vbeta and 13 Jbeta primers. This table comes from immunoSEQ multiplex PCR, and its TCRdb copy is limited to in-frame clones, with some not included. The table includes 75,000 to 100,000 clones, roughly 74% detected once. The study's findings and limits: As confirmed in vitro, three CMV-associated chains were specific for CMV antigens. A later analysis found that most CMV-associated TCR beta chains appeared HLA-restricted. In a later analysis, HLA-associated TCR beta chains were more clonally expanded than equally common others.

The sequencing input was PBMCs. The receptor's source is a female donor in good health and CMV-seropositive.

The CDR3 coding sequence is TGTGCCAGCATAGTTGGCAGGCGGGTTACCATGAACACTGAAGCTTTCTTT. Translation gives CASIVGRRVTMNTEAFF. The chain combines TRBV28 with TRBJ1-1; D is unresolved. Germline V gene data show CDR1 as MDHEN and CDR2 as SYDVKM. The CDR3 extends over 17 amino acids. V was cut by 7 bases and J by 0 bases, with 21 bases left in between.